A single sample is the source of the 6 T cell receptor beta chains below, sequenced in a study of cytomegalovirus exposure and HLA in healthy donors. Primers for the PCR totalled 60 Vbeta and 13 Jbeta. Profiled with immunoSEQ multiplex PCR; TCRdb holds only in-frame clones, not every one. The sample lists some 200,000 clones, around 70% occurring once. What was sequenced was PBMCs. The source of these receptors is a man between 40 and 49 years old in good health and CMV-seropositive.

The CDR3 protein is CASSTDGGSFSGANVLTF. As DNA, the CDR3 is TGTGCCAGTAGTACGGACGGGGGATCTTTCTCTGGGGCCAACGTCCTGACTTTC. The chain links TRBV19 to TRBJ2-6; a possible D gene is TRBD2 (6 bases). Trimming took 4 bases from V and 0 from J, leaving 16 bases between them. Germline V CDR1 and CDR2: LNHDA, SQIVND (reference sequence). The CDR3 extends over 18 amino acids.

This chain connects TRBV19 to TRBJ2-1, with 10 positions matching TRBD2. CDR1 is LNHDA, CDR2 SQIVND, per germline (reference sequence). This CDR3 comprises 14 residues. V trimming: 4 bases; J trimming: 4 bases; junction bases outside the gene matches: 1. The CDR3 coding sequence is TGTGCCAGTAGTAAGCGGGGGGGTTACAATGAGCAGTTCTTC. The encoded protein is CASSKRGGYNEQFF. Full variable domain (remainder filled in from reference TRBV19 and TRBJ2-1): DGGITQSPKYLFRKEGQNVTLSCEQNLNHDAMYWYRQDPGQGLRLIYYSQIVNDFQKGDIAEGYSVSREKKESFPLTVTSAQKNPTAFYLCASSKRGGYNEQFFGPGTRLTVL.

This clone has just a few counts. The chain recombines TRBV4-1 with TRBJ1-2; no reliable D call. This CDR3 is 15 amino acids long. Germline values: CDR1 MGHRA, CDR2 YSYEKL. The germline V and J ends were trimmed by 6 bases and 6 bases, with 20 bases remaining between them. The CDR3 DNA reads TGCGCCAGCAGTCCTCACGGGATCTCTTTGAATGGCTACACCTTC. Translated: CASSPHGISLNGYTF.

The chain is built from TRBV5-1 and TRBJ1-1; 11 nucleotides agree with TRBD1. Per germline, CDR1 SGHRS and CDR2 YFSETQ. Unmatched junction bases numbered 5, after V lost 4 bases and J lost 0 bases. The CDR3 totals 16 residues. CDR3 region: CASSNGQGAVNTEAFF. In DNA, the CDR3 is TGCGCCAGCAGCAATGGACAGGGGGCTGTGAACACTGAAGCTTTCTTT.

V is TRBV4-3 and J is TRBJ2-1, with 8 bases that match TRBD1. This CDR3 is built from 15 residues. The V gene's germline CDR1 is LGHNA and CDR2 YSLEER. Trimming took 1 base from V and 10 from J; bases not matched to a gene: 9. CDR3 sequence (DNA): TGCGCCAGCAGCCAAGGACGACAGGGGAATCGGGAGCAGTTCTTC. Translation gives CASSQGRQGNREQFF.

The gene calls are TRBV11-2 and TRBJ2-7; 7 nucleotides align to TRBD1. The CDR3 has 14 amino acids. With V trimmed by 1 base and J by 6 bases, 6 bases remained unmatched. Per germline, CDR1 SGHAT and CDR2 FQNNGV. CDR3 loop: CASSLAGGLFEQYF. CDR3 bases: TGTGCCAGCAGCTTAGCAGGGGGTCTGTTCGAGCAGTACTTC.